This passage covers 29 T cell receptor beta chains from one sample sequenced in a study of beta chain features in type 1 diabetes. No antigen has been assigned to these receptors. Study results and limitations: Type 1 diabetes patients showed a moderate but significant shortening of TCRB CDR3s in all four CD4+ subsets.

Every isolated RNA sample was fully reverse transcribed, so sequencing captured expressed TCRB transcripts. This table comes from immunoSEQ multiplex PCR, and its TCRdb copy is limited to in-frame clones, with some not included. The table shows approximately 26,000 clones, with less than 65% occurring only once. Sequencing was performed on Tregs from blood. All receptors derive from a woman aged 25 to 39 with type 1 diabetes.

This clone was seen only a few times. CDR3 sequence reads: CASRGTGGPGELFF. The CDR3 nucleotides are TGTGCCAGTAGGGGGACAGGGGGCCCCGGGGAGCTGTTTTTT. The chain combines TRBV19 with TRBJ2-2, with 12 bases that match TRBD1. This CDR3 is built from 14 residues. Germline trimming cut 6 bases from V and 6 bases from J; bases unmatched to any gene: 2. CDR1 and CDR2 from the germline V gene are LNHDA and SQIVND (reference sequence).

The chain is built from TRBV5-1 and TRBJ2-1, with 8 bases that match TRBD1. This CDR3 comprises 13 residues. J lost 9 bases, V lost 4 bases, and 6 bases had no gene match. Germline CDR1 and CDR2: SGHRS and YFSETQ. Here the CDR3 DNA reads TGCGCCAGCAGCCCCACAGGGGGTGGTGAGCAGTTCTTC. Amino acid sequence: CASSPTGGGEQFF.

The chain combines TRBV5-5 with TRBJ2-7; 7 nucleotides match TRBD1. In germline, CDR1 is SGHKS, CDR2 YYEKEE (reference sequence). Germline trimming cut 4 bases from V and 3 bases from J; bases unmatched to any gene: 7. The CDR3 contains 14 residues. CDR3 sequence reads: CASSRRTGDYEQYF. The CDR3 DNA reads as TGTGCCAGCAGCCGCAGGACAGGAGACTACGAGCAGTACTTC.

This sequence joins TRBV5-1 and TRBJ2-1; maybe TRBD2 (6 bases). The V gene's germline CDR1 is SGHRS and CDR2 YFSETQ. The CDR3 spans 17 residues. V dropped 3 bases and J dropped 0 bases, with 16 bases sitting between them. The CDR3 loop reads CASSSRGGPYSYNEQFF. The CDR3 DNA is TGCGCCAGCAGCTCTCGCGGAGGGCCCTACTCCTACAATGAGCAGTTCTTC.

The J gene is TRBJ2-3, the V gene TRBV18; D gene uncertain. V was shortened by 6 bases and J by 6 bases, with 13 bases between the two germline ends. The CDR3 has 13 residues. Germline V lookup: CDR1 KGHSH, CDR2 LQKENI. The CDR3 nucleotides are TGTGCCAGCTCTTTTGGGCAATCCGATACGCAGTATTTT. It specifies CASSFGQSDTQYF.

The chain joins TRBV5-1 to TRBJ2-1; 15 nucleotides match TRBD2. CDR1 and CDR2 from the germline V gene are SGHRS and YFSETQ. This CDR3 spans 17 amino acids. The J segment lost 7 bases and the V segment lost 4 bases, leaving 9 bases of the junction unmatched. In nucleotides, the CDR3 is TGCGCCAGCAGCCCAGGACTAGCGGGAGGGCGTATAAATGAGCAGTTCTTC. It codes for CASSPGLAGGRINEQFF.

The chain employs TRBV10-3 and TRBJ2-1, with D possibly TRBD1 on 6 matching bases. V lost 2 bases, J lost 2 bases, and 7 bases lay in between. CDR1 is ENHRY and CDR2 is SYGVKD in the germline V gene. This CDR3 region has 14 residues. CDR3 amino acids: CAISETGTYNEQFF. The CDR3 DNA sequence: TGTGCCATCAGTGAGACAGGGACCTACAATGAGCAGTTCTTC.

V usage is TRBV7-8 and J usage is TRBJ2-7; 11 bases fit TRBD2. The CDR3 covers 18 residues. V shed 5 bases and J 6 bases; nucleotides not matched to a gene: 18. Germline V gene data show CDR1 as SGHVS and CDR2 as FQNEAQ. In DNA form, the CDR3 reads TGTGCCAGCAGCCGCAAACTAGCGGGAGAAGGGACAGGGAGCGAGCAGTACTTC. Encoded protein: CASSRKLAGEGTGSEQYF.

There are a few counts of this clone. The chain combines TRBV10-3 with TRBJ2-2; D is perhaps TRBD2 (5 bases). The CDR3 is 17 amino acids. Germline lookup yields CDR1 ENHRY and CDR2 SYGVKD. Trimming shortened V by 2 bases and J by 5 bases, and 18 bases separated the two germline ends. The CDR3 reads CAISEHTGPRGTGELFF. The CDR3 DNA sequence: TGTGCCATCAGTGAGCACACCGGGCCCCGAGGGACCGGGGAGCTGTTTTTT.

The chain uses TRBV29-1 and TRBJ2-4; possibly TRBD1 for D (5 bases). Trimming removed 3 bases at V and 0 bases at J, with 9 bases between. Germline CDR1 and CDR2: SQVTM and ANQGSEA. The CDR3 spans 14 residues. CDR3 DNA sequence: TGCAGCGTTGAGATGACAGAAGCCAAAAACATTCAGTACTTC. It yields the protein CSVEMTEAKNIQYF.

CDR3 residues: CASSFLAEETQYF. For the CDR3, the DNA is TGCGCCAGCAGCTTCTTGGCAGAAGAGACCCAGTACTTC. The chain links TRBV5-1 to TRBJ2-5; D ambiguous. V lost 2 bases to trimming and J lost 3 bases, with 8 bases between them. CDR1 is SGHRS, CDR2 YFSETQ, per germline. The CDR3 is 13 amino acids.

This chain links TRBV5-4 with TRBJ1-5; the match to TRBD1 covers 7 bases. V lost 8 bases, J lost 6 bases, and 8 bases stayed unmatched. Germline V lookup: CDR1 SGHNT, CDR2 YYREEE (reference sequence). This CDR3 has 13 residues. The CDR3 loop is CASSRGLGQPQHF. As DNA, the CDR3 is TGTGCCAGTTCCAGGGGGTTGGGTCAGCCCCAGCATTTT.

The gene calls are TRBV5-1 and TRBJ2-5; TRBD1 agrees at 8 bases. This CDR3 spans 15 amino acids. The germline gives CDR1 SGHRS, CDR2 YFSETQ. Trimming cost V 4 bases and J 11 bases; bases outside gene matches: 16. The CDR3: CASSRAQGAVGEQYF. The CDR3 DNA reads TGCGCCAGCAGCAGGGCCCAGGGGGCCGTAGGGGAGCAGTACTTC.

The V call is TRBV7-6, the J call TRBJ2-5; 9 nucleotides align to TRBD2. CDR1 is SGHVS and CDR2 is FNYEAQ in the germline V gene. Trimming cost V 1 base and J 4 bases; bases outside gene matches: 4. The CDR3 is made up of 15 amino acids. The CDR3 protein is CASSLGLAGRETQYF. The DNA of the CDR3 is TGTGCCAGCAGCTTAGGGCTAGCGGGAAGAGAGACCCAGTACTTC.

This chain uses TRBV5-1 with TRBJ2-1; TRBD2 matches at 8 bases. The trim removed 6 bases at V and 7 bases at J, leaving 12 bases unmatched. CDR3 length equals 15 residues. Germline V gene data show CDR1 as SGHRS and CDR2 as YFSETQ. The CDR3 DNA sequence: TGCGCCAGCAAGCTAGCGGGCGCTACGGGGAATGAGCAGTTCTTC. It codes for CASKLAGATGNEQFF.

This chain connects TRBV9 to TRBJ2-3; 7 nucleotides align to TRBD2. This CDR3 comprises 15 residues. V gave up 4 bases and J gave up 1 base; unmatched junction bases: 6. In germline, CDR1 is SGDLS, CDR2 YYNGEE. This CDR3 reads CASSQEREGTDTQYF. CDR3 coding DNA: TGTGCCAGCAGCCAAGAACGGGAGGGCACAGATACGCAGTATTTT.

The chain employs TRBV6-1 and TRBJ1-1, with a possible D match to TRBD1 (6 bases). CDR3 size: 13 residues. Trimming left V 6 bases short and J 6 bases short, with 14 bases between. The V gene's germline CDR1 is MNHNS and CDR2 SASEGT. The CDR3 here is CASRTDRNPEAFF. The DNA of the CDR3 is TGTGCCAGCAGGACGGACAGAAACCCTGAAGCTTTCTTT.

The chain is built from TRBV11-2 and TRBJ2-7, with D perhaps TRBD1 (6 bases). The length of the CDR3 is 13 residues. Trimming left V 0 bases short and J 10 bases short, with 13 bases between. From germline, CDR1 is SGHAT and CDR2 FQNNGV. The DNA of the CDR3 is TGTGCCAGCAGCTTAGAAATCGGCAGGGGTCAGTACTTC. Translating gives CASSLEIGRGQYF. Full variable domain (outside the CDR3, taken from reference TRBV11-2 and TRBJ2-7): EAGVAQSPRYKIIEKRQSVAFWCNPISGHATLYWYQQILGQGPKLLIQFQNNGVVDDSQLPKDRFSAERLKGVDSTLKIQPAKLEDSAVYLCASSLEIGRGQYFGPGTRLTVT.

This sequence joins TRBV29-1 and TRBJ1-2; 9 bases fit TRBD1. Trimming removed 7 bases from V and 4 bases from J; junction bases left unmatched: 13. In germline, CDR1 is SQVTM, CDR2 ANQGSEA. The CDR3 has 15 amino acids. The DNA for the CDR3 is TGCAGCGCCCTCGACGGGACAGGGACCCGCTATGGCTACACCTTC. The encoded protein is CSALDGTGTRYGYTF.

The CDR3 region is CASSAGVLDTDTQYF. The CDR3 DNA sequence: TGTGCCAGCAGCGCGGGAGTTCTAGACACAGATACGCAGTATTTT. This chain links TRBV9 with TRBJ2-3; possible D gene TRBD2, 6 bases. Germline V gene sequence: CDR1 SGDLS, CDR2 YYNGEE. The CDR3 has 15 amino acids. Trimming took off 3 bases at V and 2 bases at J, with 13 bases between the two ends.

The V call is TRBV20-1, the J call TRBJ2-3; D is unresolved. This CDR3 has 11 amino acids. Germline V CDR1 and CDR2: DFQATT, SNEGSKA (reference sequence). V dropped 4 bases and J dropped 2 bases, with 4 bases sitting between them. As DNA, the CDR3 is TGCAGTGCTACTTACACAGATACGCAGTATTTT. This translates into CSATYTDTQYF.

The genes are TRBV10-3 and TRBJ2-2, with 8 bases lining up with TRBD1. Trimming removed 6 bases from V and 3 bases from J; junction bases left unmatched: 3. Germline-derived CDR1 and CDR2 are ENHRY and SYGVKD. CDR3 length: 14 residues. CDR3 residues: CAISQTGDTGELFF. For the CDR3, the DNA is TGTGCCATCAGCCAGACAGGGGACACCGGGGAGCTGTTTTTT.

The rearrangement uses TRBV5-1 and TRBJ1-2; D gene ambiguous. CDR1 and CDR2 from the germline V gene are SGHRS and YFSETQ. With 5 bases removed from V and 4 bases from J, the gap between germline ends came to 12 bases. CDR3 length: 13 amino acids. The DNA for the CDR3 is TGCGCCAGCAGTCCCGACACCTTCTATGGCTACACCTTC. This encodes CASSPDTFYGYTF.

The rearrangement links TRBV7-2 to TRBJ1-6; D uncertain. CDR1 and CDR2 (germline): SGHTA, FQGNSA. The CDR3 totals 14 residues. Trimming stripped 2 bases from V and 11 bases from J, with 13 bases between. The CDR3 DNA reads TGTGCCAGCAGCTTAAGCCCCGGAGGAACACCCCTCCACTTT. Translating gives CASSLSPGGTPLHF.

The chain uses TRBV18 and TRBJ1-3, with a weak D call TRBD1 (5 bases). Germline V gene data show CDR1 as KGHSH and CDR2 as LQKENI. Deletions cut 3 bases from V and 0 bases from J, with 9 bases between. The CDR3 extends over 15 amino acids. The CDR3 protein is CASSPTVDSGNTIYF. CDR3 DNA: TGTGCCAGCTCACCGACAGTGGACTCTGGAAACACCATATATTTT.

The chain employs TRBV6-6 and TRBJ2-5, with TRBD1 matching 12 bases. The DNA end is a closer match to TRBJ2-7, so the J assignment may be wrong. Germline V gene lookup returns CDR1 MNHNY and CDR2 SVGAGI (reference sequence). This CDR3 spans 15 amino acids. CDR3 amino acids: CASSSSGTGGVEQYF. CDR3 sequence (DNA): TGTGCCAGCAGTTCCTCAGGGACAGGGGGCGTCGAGCAGTACTTC.

The chain recombines TRBV11-1 with TRBJ2-1; TRBD2 matches at 9 bases. Germline V lookup: CDR1 SGHAT, CDR2 FQDESV (reference sequence). CDR3 length: 16 amino acids. Unmatched junction bases numbered 16, after V lost 7 bases and J lost 9 bases. The CDR3 nucleotides are TGTGCCAGCAAGCCCGGGTCCAGCGGGAGGCTCAGTGAGCAGTTCTTC. Its protein is CASKPGSSGRLSEQFF. Complete variable domain (other parts from reference TRBV11-1 and TRBJ2-1): EAEVAQSPRYKITEKSQAVAFWCDPISGHATLYWYRQILGQGPELLVQFQDESVVDDSQLPKDRFSAERLKGVDSTLKIQPAELGDSAMYLCASKPGSSGRLSEQFFGPGTRLTVL.

The chain carries TRBV9 and TRBJ2-3, with D hard to call. CDR3 length: 13 amino acids. Trimming pared 2 bases from V and 7 bases from J, leaving 11 bases between. The germline V gene has CDR1 SGDLS and CDR2 YYNGEE. CDR3 nucleotides: TGTGCCAGCAGCGTGGGCTACCCGAATACGCAGTATTTT. Its translation: CASSVGYPNTQYF.

The chain combines TRBV28 with TRBJ2-1; TRBD2 matches 14 bases. CDR1 MDHEN and CDR2 SYDVKM come from the germline V gene. V was clipped by 4 bases and J by 5 bases; unmatched bases: 13. This CDR3 region has 19 residues. CDR3: CASSSTSGLAGVYHNEQFF. For the CDR3, the DNA is TGTGCCAGCAGTTCCACCTCGGGACTAGCGGGAGTCTACCACAATGAGCAGTTCTTC.